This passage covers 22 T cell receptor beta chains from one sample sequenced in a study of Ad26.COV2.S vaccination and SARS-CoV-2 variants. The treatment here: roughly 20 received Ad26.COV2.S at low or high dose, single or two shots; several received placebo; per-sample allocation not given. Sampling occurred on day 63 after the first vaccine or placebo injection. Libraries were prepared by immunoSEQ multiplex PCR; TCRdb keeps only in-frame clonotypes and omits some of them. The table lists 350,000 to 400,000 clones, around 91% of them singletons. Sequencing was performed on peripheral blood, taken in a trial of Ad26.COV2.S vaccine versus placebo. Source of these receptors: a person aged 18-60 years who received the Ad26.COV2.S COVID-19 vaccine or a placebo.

The CDR3 DNA follows: TGCGCCAGCAGCCAACCGGGACAGCGGTCCTACGAGCAGTACTTC. This translates into CASSQPGQRSYEQYF. The chain carries TRBV4-1 and TRBJ2-7; TRBD1 matches 7 bases. The CDR3 length is 15 residues. Germline V CDR1 and CDR2: MGHRA, YSYEKL. V gave up 2 bases and J gave up 1 base; unmatched junction bases: 5.

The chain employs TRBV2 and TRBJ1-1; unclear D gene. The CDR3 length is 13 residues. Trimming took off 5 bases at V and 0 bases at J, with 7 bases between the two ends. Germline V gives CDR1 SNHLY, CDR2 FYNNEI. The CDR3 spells CASSSTMNTEAFF. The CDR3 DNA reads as TGTGCCAGCAGTTCAACAATGAACACTGAAGCTTTCTTT.

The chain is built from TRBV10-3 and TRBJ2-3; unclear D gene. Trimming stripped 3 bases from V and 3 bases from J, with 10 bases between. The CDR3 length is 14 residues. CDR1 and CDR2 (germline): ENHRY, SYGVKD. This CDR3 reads CAISEKGGTDTQYF. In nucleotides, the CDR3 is TGTGCCATCAGTGAAAAGGGCGGAACAGATACGCAGTATTTT.

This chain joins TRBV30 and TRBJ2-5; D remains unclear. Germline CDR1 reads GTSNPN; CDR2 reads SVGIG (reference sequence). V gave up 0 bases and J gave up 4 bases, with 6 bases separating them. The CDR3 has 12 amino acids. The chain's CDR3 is CAWSVVGETQYF. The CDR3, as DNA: TGTGCCTGGAGTGTCGTTGGAGAGACCCAGTACTTC.

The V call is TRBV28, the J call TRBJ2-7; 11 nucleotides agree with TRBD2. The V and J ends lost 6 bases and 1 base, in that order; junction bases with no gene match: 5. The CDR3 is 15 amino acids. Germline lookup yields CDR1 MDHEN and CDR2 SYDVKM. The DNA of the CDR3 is TGTGCCAGCAGCCCTCGGACTAGCGGGTCCTACGAGCAGTACTTC. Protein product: CASSPRTSGSYEQYF.

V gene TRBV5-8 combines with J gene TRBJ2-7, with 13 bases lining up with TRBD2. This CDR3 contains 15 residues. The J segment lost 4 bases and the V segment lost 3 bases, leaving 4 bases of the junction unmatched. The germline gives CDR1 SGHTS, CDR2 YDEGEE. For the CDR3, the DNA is TGTGCCAGCAGCTACCGGACTAGCGGGAGTTACGAGCAGTACTTC. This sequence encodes CASSYRTSGSYEQYF. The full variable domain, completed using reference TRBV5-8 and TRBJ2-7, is EAGVTQSPTHLIKTRGQQATLRCSPISGHTSVYWYQQALGLGLQFLLWYDEGEERNRGNFPPRFSGRQFPNYSSELNVNALELEDSALYLCASSYRTSGSYEQYFGPGTRLTVT.

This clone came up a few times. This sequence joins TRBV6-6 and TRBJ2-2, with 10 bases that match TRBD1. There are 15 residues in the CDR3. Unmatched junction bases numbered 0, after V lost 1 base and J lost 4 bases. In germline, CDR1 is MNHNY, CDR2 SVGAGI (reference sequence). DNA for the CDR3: TGTGCCAGCAGTTACTGGACAGGGGGCACCGGGGAGCTGTTTTTT. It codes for CASSYWTGGTGELFF.

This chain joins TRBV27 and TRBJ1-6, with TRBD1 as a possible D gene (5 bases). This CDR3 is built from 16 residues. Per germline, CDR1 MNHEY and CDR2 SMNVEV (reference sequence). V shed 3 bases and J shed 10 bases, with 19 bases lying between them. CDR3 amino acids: CASSLGGGRSASPLHF. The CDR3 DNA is TGTGCCAGCAGTTTGGGCGGGGGACGGTCAGCCTCACCCCTCCACTTT.

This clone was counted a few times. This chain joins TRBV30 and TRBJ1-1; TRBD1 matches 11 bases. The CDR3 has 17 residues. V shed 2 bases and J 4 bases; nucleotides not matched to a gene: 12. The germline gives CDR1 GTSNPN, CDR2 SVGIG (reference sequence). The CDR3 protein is CAWSPLRPGTGGTEAFF. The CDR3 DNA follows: TGTGCCTGGAGTCCACTTCGCCCCGGGACAGGGGGCACTGAAGCTTTCTTT. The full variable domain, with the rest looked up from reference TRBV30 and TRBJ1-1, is SQTIHQWPATLVQPVGSPLSLECTVEGTSNPNLYWYRQAAGRGLQLLFYSVGIGQISSEVPQNLSASRPQDRQFILSSKKLLLSDSGFYLCAWSPLRPGTGGTEAFFGQGTRLTVV.

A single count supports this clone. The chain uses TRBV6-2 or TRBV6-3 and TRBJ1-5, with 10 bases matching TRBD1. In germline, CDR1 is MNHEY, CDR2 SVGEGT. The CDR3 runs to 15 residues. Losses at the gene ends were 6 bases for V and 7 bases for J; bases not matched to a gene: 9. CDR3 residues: CASSFDRGREQPQHF. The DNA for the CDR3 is TGTGCCAGCAGCTTTGACAGGGGGCGCGAGCAGCCCCAGCATTTT.

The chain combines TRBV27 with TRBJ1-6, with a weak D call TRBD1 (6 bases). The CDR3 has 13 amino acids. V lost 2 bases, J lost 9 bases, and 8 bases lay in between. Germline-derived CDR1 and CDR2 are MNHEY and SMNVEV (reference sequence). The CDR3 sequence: CASSLGGASPLHF. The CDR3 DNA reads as TGTGCCAGCAGTTTAGGGGGGGCTTCACCCCTCCACTTT.

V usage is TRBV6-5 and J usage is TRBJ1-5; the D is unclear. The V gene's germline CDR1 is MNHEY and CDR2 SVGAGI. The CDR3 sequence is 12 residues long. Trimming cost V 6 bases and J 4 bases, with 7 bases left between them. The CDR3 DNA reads TGTGCCAGCAGCCAAGAAAATCAGCCCCAGCATTTT. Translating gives CASSQENQPQHF.

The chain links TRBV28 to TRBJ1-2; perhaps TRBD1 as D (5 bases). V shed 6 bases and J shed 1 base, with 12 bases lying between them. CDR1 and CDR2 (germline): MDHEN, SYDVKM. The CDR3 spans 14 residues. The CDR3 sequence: CASSPGGVNYGYTF. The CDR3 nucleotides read TGTGCCAGCAGCCCGGGGGGAGTTAACTATGGCTACACCTTC.

CDR3 sequence reads: CAFVPADTQYF. The CDR3 DNA is TGTGCCTTCGTCCCGGCAGATACGCAGTATTTT. The chain combines TRBV30 with TRBJ2-3; D not resolved. The CDR3 runs to 11 residues. Trimming left V 7 bases short and J 4 bases short, with 9 bases between. Germline CDR1 reads GTSNPN; CDR2 reads SVGIG (reference sequence).

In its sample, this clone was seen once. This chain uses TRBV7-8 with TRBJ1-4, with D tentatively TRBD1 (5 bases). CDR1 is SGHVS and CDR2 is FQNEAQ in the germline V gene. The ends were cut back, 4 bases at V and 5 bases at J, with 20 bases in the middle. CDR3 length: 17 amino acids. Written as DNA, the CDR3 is TGTGCCAGCAGCTACTATGGGGGGATCTCCTTGAATGAAAAACTGTTTTTT. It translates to CASSYYGGISLNEKLFF.

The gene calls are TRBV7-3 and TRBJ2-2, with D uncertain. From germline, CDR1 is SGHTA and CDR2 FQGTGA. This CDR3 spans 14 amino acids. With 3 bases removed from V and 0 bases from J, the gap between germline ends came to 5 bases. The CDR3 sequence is CASSLFSNTGELFF. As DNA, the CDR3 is TGTGCCAGCAGCTTGTTCTCGAACACCGGGGAGCTGTTTTTT.

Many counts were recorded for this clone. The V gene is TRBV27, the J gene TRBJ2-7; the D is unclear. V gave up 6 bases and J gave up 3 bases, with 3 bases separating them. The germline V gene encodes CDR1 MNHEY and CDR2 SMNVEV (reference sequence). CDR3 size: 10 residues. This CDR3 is CASRDYEQYF. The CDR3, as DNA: TGTGCCAGCAGAGACTACGAGCAGTACTTC.

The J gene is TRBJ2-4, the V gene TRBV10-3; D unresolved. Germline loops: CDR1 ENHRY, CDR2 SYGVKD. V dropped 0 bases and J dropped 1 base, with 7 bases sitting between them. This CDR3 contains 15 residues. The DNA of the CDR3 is TGTGCCATCAGTGAGTCGGCCGCTGCCAAAAACATTCAGTACTTC. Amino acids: CAISESAAAKNIQYF.

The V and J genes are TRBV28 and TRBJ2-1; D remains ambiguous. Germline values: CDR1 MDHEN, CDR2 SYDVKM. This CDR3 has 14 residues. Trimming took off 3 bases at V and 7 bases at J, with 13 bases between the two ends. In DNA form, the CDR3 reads TGTGCCAGCAGTTTTAGCCCCCCCGTTAATGAGCAGTTCTTC. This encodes CASSFSPPVNEQFF.

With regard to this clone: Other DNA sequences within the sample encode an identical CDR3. CDR3 sequence (DNA): TGTGCCAGCAGTGAAAATTGGAACACTGAAGCTTTCTTT. This gives the protein CASSENWNTEAFF. The rearrangement uses TRBV6-1 and TRBJ1-1; D not certain. CDR3 size: 13 residues. Trimming left V 2 bases short and J 1 base short, with 5 bases between. The V gene's germline CDR1 is MNHNS and CDR2 SASEGT.

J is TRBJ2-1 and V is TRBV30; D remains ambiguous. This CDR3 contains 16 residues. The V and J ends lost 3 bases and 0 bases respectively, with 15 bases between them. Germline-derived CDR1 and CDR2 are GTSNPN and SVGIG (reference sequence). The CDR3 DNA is TGTGCCTGGAGGCACGAGATCCCTAGCTCCTACAATGAGCAGTTCTTC. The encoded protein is CAWRHEIPSSYNEQFF.

CDR3 sequence: CASSPPDRGAFF. The CDR3 DNA reads TGTGCCAGCTCACCACCTGACAGGGGAGCTTTCTTT. The chain recombines TRBV18 with TRBJ1-1; 8 positions match TRBD1. Germline trimming cut 0 bases from V and 10 bases from J; bases unmatched to any gene: 1. CDR3 size: 12 residues. Germline V gene lookup returns CDR1 KGHSH and CDR2 LQKENI.